The clone carrying this TCR beta chain was observed a few times. CDR1 is SEHNR and CDR2 is FQNEAQ in the germline V gene (reference sequence). V shed 5 bases and J shed 8 bases, with 12 bases lying between them. There are 12 residues in the CDR3. Template switching with 5'RACE generated the TCR cDNA and added a universal primer site and UMIs. TCRdb redid the calling of the 5' RACE reads with MiXCR, one entry per CDR3 protein. The sample consists of 300,000 or so distinct CDR3 sequences, around 4.1% of them appearing once. This specimen comes from a study of T cells after yellow fever vaccination. The input for sequencing was PBMCs, taken 5 days after the yellow fever booster vaccination. The receptor's source is a man aged 18 to 30 who received the YFV17D yellow fever vaccine. The V gene is TRBV7-9, the J gene TRBJ1-2, with D unresolved. This CDR3 reads CASSPRAVGYTF. CDR3 DNA sequence: TGTGCCAGCAGCCCGCGAGCGGTAGGCTACACCTTC.